This TCR beta chain came from a study of blood T cell repertoires in COVID-19. Study information: In each case, the material was cDNA or gDNA derived from T cells, B-cell-depleted T cells, or PBMCs.

The data were produced by immunoSEQ multiplex PCR, yet TCRdb's version contains in-frame clones alone and is incomplete. The sample has about 140,000 clones, approximately 84% seen once. V was trimmed by 3 bases and J by 2 bases, leaving 11 bases between them. This CDR3 has 14 residues. Germline CDR1 reads SGDLS; CDR2 reads YYNGEE. The study recruited people aged about 18 to 89 years across approximately 24 US areas. Cohort placement rested on clinical history that participants reported themselves. The sequence was collected from a woman aged 50 to 65 with acute COVID-19. Source material: PBMCs or T cells enriched from blood (not recorded which). V usage is TRBV9 and J usage is TRBJ1-2; D call uncertain. The DNA of the CDR3 is TGTGCCAGCAGCGCCTCGACGGGGAACTATGGCTACACCTTC. It translates to CASSASTGNYGYTF.